The 31 T cell receptor beta chains in this list originate from one sample, sequenced in a study of blood T cell repertoires in COVID-19. Produced via immunoSEQ multiplex PCR; TCRdb's table is partial and in-frame only. The sample lists about 240,000 clones, about 90% occurring once. The material sequenced was peripheral blood. The source of these receptors is a man aged 60 to 75 who had recovered from COVID-19.

V gene TRBV5-1 combines with J gene TRBJ1-3; 7 nucleotides agree with TRBD1. V was pared by 4 bases and J by 2 bases, with 3 bases of the junction left unmatched. The length of the CDR3 is 14 residues. The germline V gene encodes CDR1 SGHRS and CDR2 YFSETQ. The CDR3 nucleotides read TGCGCCAGCAGCAACAGGGGCACTGGAAACACCATATATTTT. Translation: CASSNRGTGNTIYF.

This chain links TRBV7-7 with TRBJ2-3; 7 bases agree with TRBD1. Germline V gene sequence: CDR1 SSHAT, CDR2 FNYEAQ (reference sequence). Trimming at V came to 5 bases and at J to 2 bases, leaving 10 bases not matched to a gene. The length of the CDR3 is 16 residues. The CDR3 reads CASSDLRDSYTDTQYF. Written as DNA, the CDR3 is TGTGCCAGCAGCGACCTCCGGGACAGCTACACAGATACGCAGTATTTT.

The chain couples TRBV2 to TRBJ2-7; weak D call: TRBD1 (6 bases). CDR3 length equals 14 residues. Trimming took off 1 base at V and 2 bases at J, with 9 bases between the two ends. Looked up from germline, CDR1 is SNHLY and CDR2 is FYNNEI. The CDR3 loop is CASSEEQGPYEQYF. In DNA, the CDR3 is TGTGCCAGCAGTGAAGAACAGGGCCCCTACGAGCAGTACTTC.

The chain employs TRBV6-5 and TRBJ1-2, with a weak D call TRBD1 (6 bases). The germline V gene encodes CDR1 MNHEY and CDR2 SVGAGI. V lost 7 bases, J lost 3 bases, and 6 bases lay in between. This CDR3 is 11 amino acids long. The CDR3 nucleotides are TGTGCCAGCACAGGGGACTATGGCTACACCTTC. It yields the protein CASTGDYGYTF.

V gene TRBV3-1 (or the pseudogene TRBV3-2) combines with J gene TRBJ2-3; 7 nucleotides agree with TRBD2. Germline V CDR1 and CDR2: LGHDT, YNNKEL (reference sequence). The CDR3 totals 17 residues. Unmatched junction bases numbered 12, after V lost 4 bases and J lost 2 bases. DNA for the CDR3: TGTGCCAGCAGCCTTCGGAGGCTAGCGGATTCCACAGATACGCAGTATTTT. Translating gives CASSLRRLADSTDTQYF.

The chain employs TRBV4-1 and TRBJ1-1, with 8 positions matching TRBD1. Germline V gene sequence: CDR1 MGHRA, CDR2 YSYEKL. The CDR3 has 14 amino acids. V lost 5 bases and J lost 1; bases outside the gene matches: 3. The CDR3: CASSITGGNTEAFF. CDR3 nucleotide sequence: TGCGCCAGCAGCATCACAGGGGGGAACACTGAAGCTTTCTTT.

The rearrangement joins TRBV28 to TRBJ2-7; D is unresolved. The CDR3 consists of 14 residues. The germline CDR1 and CDR2 sequences are MDHEN and SYDVKM. V lost 1 base and J 5 bases, leaving 12 bases between the germline ends. The CDR3 reads CASSLFYSNHEQYF. The CDR3 DNA follows: TGTGCCAGCAGTTTATTTTACAGTAACCACGAGCAGTACTTC.

J is TRBJ2-1 and V is TRBV18; 8 nucleotides match TRBD1. Germline CDR1 is KGHSH and CDR2 is LQKENI. The CDR3 sequence is 16 residues long. The junction had 10 bases not matched to a gene; V was cut back by 5 bases and J by 4 bases. The CDR3 region is CASSGDQRDRYNEQFF. The CDR3 DNA reads as TGTGCCAGCTCAGGCGACCAAAGGGACAGGTACAATGAGCAGTTCTTC.

The rearrangement joins TRBV7-9 to TRBJ2-3; a possible D gene is TRBD1 (5 bases). The CDR3 extends over 15 amino acids. Germline CDR1 SEHNR, CDR2 FQNEAQ (reference sequence). V was pared by 6 bases and J by 6 bases, with 19 bases between. CDR3 coding DNA: TGTGCCAGCAGTCCCCCTACCGCAGGGTGGGATACGCAGTATTTT. This translates into CASSPPTAGWDTQYF.

The chain couples TRBV3-1 (or the pseudogene TRBV3-2) to TRBJ2-3; 12 positions agree with TRBD2. V was clipped by 0 bases and J by 10 bases; unmatched bases: 8. From germline, CDR1 is LGHDT and CDR2 YNNKEL (reference sequence). This CDR3 has 16 amino acids. The CDR3 region has the DNA TGTGCCAGCAGCCAAGAGACTAGCGGGGGCCCAAAGCCGCAGTATTTT. The encoded protein is CASSQETSGGPKPQYF.

The chain joins TRBV5-1 to TRBJ2-3; 15 bases agree with TRBD2. V lost 4 bases to trimming and J lost 3 bases; unmatched junction nucleotides: 6. The germline V gene encodes CDR1 SGHRS and CDR2 YFSETQ. The CDR3 consists of 17 residues. The CDR3 reads CASSLGLAGGPTDTQYF. CDR3 sequence (DNA): TGCGCCAGCAGCCTTGGACTAGCGGGGGGGCCGACAGATACGCAGTATTTT.

J is TRBJ2-3 and V is TRBV9; TRBD1 might be the D (5 bases). In germline, CDR1 is SGDLS, CDR2 YYNGEE. The CDR3 is made up of 15 amino acids. The V end lost 3 bases, the J end lost 5 bases, and 16 bases lay between the germline ends. CDR3 sequence reads: CASSARERGVDTQYF. CDR3 DNA sequence: TGTGCCAGCAGCGCAAGAGAAAGGGGTGTAGATACGCAGTATTTT.

The chain uses TRBV5-5 and TRBJ2-6, with a possible D match to TRBD2 (6 bases). The V end was cut by 5 bases, the J end by 1 base, with 13 bases between. CDR1 and CDR2 (germline): SGHKS, YYEKEE (reference sequence). This CDR3 comprises 16 residues. CDR3: CASRPTGVSGANVLTF. The CDR3 DNA reads TGTGCCAGCAGGCCCACGGGGGTATCTGGGGCCAACGTCCTGACTTTC.

This clone was recorded a few times. The genes are TRBV5-6 and TRBJ2-7; maybe TRBD1 (5 bases). Per the germline V gene, CDR1 is SGHDT and CDR2 is YYEEEE. The CDR3 consists of 13 residues. The V end lost 1 base, the J end lost 5 bases, and 10 bases lay between the germline ends. CDR3 sequence (DNA): TGTGCCAGCAGCTTGAAAGGGGTCCACGAGCAGTACTTC. Its protein product is CASSLKGVHEQYF.

The chain uses TRBV7-9 and TRBJ1-5, with D possibly TRBD1 on 5 matching bases. The CDR3 spans 13 residues. The V gene lost 4 bases and the J gene lost 11 bases, with 15 bases spanning the gap. In germline, CDR1 is SEHNR, CDR2 FQNEAQ (reference sequence). CDR3 bases: TGTGCCAGCAGCTCAACCGGACATTTTTCCCAGCATTTT. Its protein is CASSSTGHFSQHF.

In DNA form, the CDR3 reads TGTGCCAGCAGTTTGTTGGGGGGGAATCAGCCCCAGCATTTT. This codes for CASSLLGGNQPQHF. This rearrangement joins TRBV27 to TRBJ1-5, with TRBD1 as a possible D gene (5 bases). The germline gives CDR1 MNHEY, CDR2 SMNVEV (reference sequence). The CDR3 sequence is 14 residues long. The V end lost 3 bases, the J end lost 4 bases, and 10 bases lay between the germline ends.

This clone was seen just once. The rearrangement links TRBV5-8 to TRBJ2-2; 10 nucleotides agree with TRBD1. Germline V CDR1 and CDR2: SGHTS, YDEGEE. The CDR3 totals 15 residues. V lost 4 bases to trimming and J lost 5 bases; unmatched junction nucleotides: 5. In DNA, the CDR3 is TGTGCCAGCAGCGGGGGACAGGGGCGAACCGGGGAGCTGTTTTTT. Translated: CASSGGQGRTGELFF.

V usage is TRBV3-1 (or the pseudogene TRBV3-2) and J usage is TRBJ2-2; D uncertain. The CDR3 is made up of 15 amino acids. Germline V gene data show CDR1 as LGHDT and CDR2 as YNNKEL (reference sequence). V was pared by 4 bases and J by 2 bases, with 11 bases between. The CDR3 loop is CASSRRWPNTGELFF. The CDR3 region has the DNA TGTGCCAGCAGCCGGCGGTGGCCCAACACCGGGGAGCTGTTTTTT.

The chain links TRBV15 to TRBJ1-1; 8 nucleotides match TRBD1. The CDR3 spans 15 residues. Germline V gives CDR1 LNHNV, CDR2 YYDKDF (reference sequence). V gave up 5 bases and J gave up 0 bases; unmatched junction bases: 5. The CDR3 is CATSGSRGLNTEAFF. DNA of the CDR3: TGTGCCACCAGCGGAAGCAGGGGGCTGAACACTGAAGCTTTCTTT.

The chain's CDR3 is CASSSGTANPPLHF. The CDR3 coding sequence is TGCGCCAGCAGCTCCGGGACAGCTAACCCACCCCTCCACTTT. This rearrangement joins TRBV5-1 to TRBJ1-6, with 7 bases fitting TRBD1. The CDR3 runs to 14 residues. Trimming removed 3 bases from V and 11 bases from J; junction bases left unmatched: 8. CDR1 and CDR2 (germline): SGHRS, YFSETQ.

This rearrangement joins TRBV11-2 to TRBJ2-5, with D perhaps matching TRBD2 (5 bases). V lost 2 bases, J lost 4 bases, and 11 bases lay in between. Germline CDR1 SGHAT, CDR2 FQNNGV. This CDR3 spans 14 amino acids. The CDR3 coding sequence is TGTGCCAGCAGCTTATCGGGGATGGTAGAGACCCAGTACTTC. It is translated as CASSLSGMVETQYF.

The chain uses TRBV19 and TRBJ1-5; 7 bases line up with TRBD1. The CDR3 totals 13 residues. Trimming took 9 bases from V and 4 from J; bases not matched to a gene: 6. Germline values: CDR1 LNHDA, CDR2 SQIVND (reference sequence). The DNA for the CDR3 is TGTGCCAGCACCGGGACAGATAATCAGCCCCAGCATTTT. This translates into CASTGTDNQPQHF.

In DNA, the CDR3 is TGTGCCAGTAGGAGGACAGGGGGCTTGCCAGATACGCAGTATTTT. This gives the protein CASRRTGGLPDTQYF. The gene calls are TRBV19 and TRBJ2-3, with 11 bases aligning to TRBD1. Germline CDR1 and CDR2: LNHDA and SQIVND (reference sequence). This CDR3 is built from 15 residues. With 6 bases clipped from V and 4 bases from J, the junction kept 6 bases outside the gene matches.

This sequence joins TRBV6-5 and TRBJ1-6; D ambiguous. The CDR3 totals 14 residues. The germline V and J ends were trimmed by 8 bases and 9 bases, with 17 bases remaining between them. Germline V lookup: CDR1 MNHEY, CDR2 SVGAGI. CDR3 sequence (DNA): TGTGCCAGCTCGAGGTCTGGGTTAGGTTCACCCCTCCACTTT. It codes for CASSRSGLGSPLHF.

The chain employs TRBV5-6 and TRBJ1-1; D might be TRBD1 (6 bases). Trimming shortened V by 6 bases and J by 11 bases, and 17 bases separated the two germline ends. The length of the CDR3 is 12 residues. CDR1 is SGHDT, CDR2 YYEEEE, per germline. Written as DNA, the CDR3 is TGTGCCAGCACCCATGCAGGGGTCGGGGCTTTCTTT. It yields the protein CASTHAGVGAFF.

The chain couples TRBV6-6 to TRBJ2-2; D gene ambiguous. Trimming pared 3 bases from V and 5 bases from J, leaving 10 bases between. This CDR3 has 14 amino acids. Per the germline V gene, CDR1 is MNHNY and CDR2 is SVGAGI (reference sequence). The CDR3 nucleotides read TGTGCCAGCAGTTATAGCCACCTGACCGGGGAGCTGTTTTTT. Residues: CASSYSHLTGELFF.

The chain couples TRBV5-1 to TRBJ1-5; possibly TRBD1 for D (5 bases). The CDR3 sequence is 17 residues long. Deletions cut 0 bases from V and 2 bases from J, with 15 bases between. Germline loops: CDR1 SGHRS, CDR2 YFSETQ. CDR3: CASSLGIGDIGNQPQHF. Written as DNA, the CDR3 is TGCGCCAGCAGCTTGGGTATAGGGGATATTGGCAATCAGCCCCAGCATTTT.

This rearrangement joins TRBV6-5 to TRBJ2-2; TRBD1 agrees at 8 bases. This CDR3 contains 16 residues. CDR1 and CDR2 (germline): MNHEY, SVGAGI. J lost 5 bases, V lost 2 bases, and 7 bases had no gene match. CDR3 bases: TGTGCCAGCAGTTACGTGCCAGGGGGCCGGACCGGGGAGCTGTTTTTT. Translating it yields CASSYVPGGRTGELFF.

This chain joins TRBV5-1 and TRBJ2-3; no reliable D call. The CDR3 is 15 residues long. With 4 bases removed from V and 4 bases from J, the gap between germline ends came to 16 bases. The germline V gene has CDR1 SGHRS and CDR2 YFSETQ. As DNA, the CDR3 is TGCGCCAGCAGCATAATTGGGCTTCAAGCAGATACGCAGTATTTT. Its translation is CASSIIGLQADTQYF.

Only one count was recorded for this clone. CDR3 protein: CASSSGTIAYEQYF. In DNA form, the CDR3 reads TGCGCCAGCAGTTCAGGGACAATCGCCTACGAGCAGTACTTC. The rearrangement joins TRBV10-1 to TRBJ2-7, with a tentative D call TRBD1 (6 bases). CDR1 is WNHNN, CDR2 SYGVQD, per germline (reference sequence). The CDR3 is 14 residues long. V lost 5 bases and J lost 2, with 13 bases in between.

This clone was detected once. The CDR3 reads CASSLEGDSSGNTIYF. For the CDR3, the DNA is TGCGCCAGCAGCCTAGAAGGCGACAGCTCTGGAAACACCATATATTTT. This rearrangement joins TRBV5-1 to TRBJ1-3, with D possibly being TRBD1 (5 bases). Per the germline V gene, CDR1 is SGHRS and CDR2 is YFSETQ. The CDR3 consists of 16 residues. Trimming removed 4 bases from V and 0 bases from J, with 14 bases in between.